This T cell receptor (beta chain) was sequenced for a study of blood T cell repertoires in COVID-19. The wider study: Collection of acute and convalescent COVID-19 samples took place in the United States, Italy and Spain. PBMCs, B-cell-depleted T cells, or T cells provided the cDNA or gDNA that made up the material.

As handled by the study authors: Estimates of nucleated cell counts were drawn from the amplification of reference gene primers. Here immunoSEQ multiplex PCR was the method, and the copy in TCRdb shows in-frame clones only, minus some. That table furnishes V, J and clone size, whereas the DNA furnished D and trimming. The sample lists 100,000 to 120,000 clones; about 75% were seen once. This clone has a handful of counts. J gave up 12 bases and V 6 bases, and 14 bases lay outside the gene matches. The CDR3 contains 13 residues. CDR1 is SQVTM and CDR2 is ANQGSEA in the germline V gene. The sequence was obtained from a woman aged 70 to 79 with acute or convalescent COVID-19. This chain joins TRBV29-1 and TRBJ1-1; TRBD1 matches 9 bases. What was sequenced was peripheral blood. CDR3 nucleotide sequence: TGCAGCGTCGCGCAGAACCAGGGACAGGGTACTTTCTTT. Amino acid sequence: CSVAQNQGQGTFF. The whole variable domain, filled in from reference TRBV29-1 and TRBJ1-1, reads SAVISQKPSRDICQRGTSLTIQCQVDSQVTMMFWYRQQPGQSLTLIATANQGSEATYESGFVIDKFPISRPNLTFSTLTVSNMSPEDSSIYLCSVAQNQGQGTFFGQGTRLTVV.